This TCR beta chain was found in a study of graft-versus-host responses after intestinal transplantation. CDR1 and CDR2 from the germline V gene are SGDLS and YYNGEE. There are 13 residues in the CDR3. Trimming removed 3 bases at V and 3 bases at J, with 10 bases between. The repertoire was sequenced with immunoSEQ multiplex PCR; TCRdb's copy has only in-frame clones and lacks some. The sample lists tens of thousands of clones, around nine tenths seen once, with about 6.7% in the top ten. V usage is TRBV9 and J usage is TRBJ2-7; no reliable D call. This receptor was identified in a human patient who received an intestinal transplant, so some T cells may come from the graft donor. The specimen comprised bone marrow, sampled around 720 days after intestinal transplantation. CDR3 region: CASSGPSDYEQYF. For the CDR3, the DNA is TGTGCCAGCAGCGGGCCGTCTGACTACGAGCAGTACTTC.